Detailed here is one T cell receptor (beta chain). It has no known antigen specificity. Base qualities are not recorded, but no much larger clone differs from it by a single base. These data are taken from a study of shared T cell receptors in the human thymus (dated by TCRdb to about 2021). Describing the broader study: The study examined how the human thymus generates shared, self-reactive T-cell receptor alpha chains.

Looking up the germline V gene (reference sequence) yields CDR1 SEHNR and CDR2 FQNEAQ. From its cysteine to its phenylalanine, the CDR3 spans 12 amino acids. Here the CDR3 DNA is all that survives: 36 bases in frame from base 1. V is clipped by 5 bases and J by 7 bases, and the sequence between their germline boundaries is 11 bases long. Library method: the immunoSEQ multiplex PCR assay. TCRdb mirrors the immuneACCESS table, restricted to in-frame sequences. Some clones are absent from its copies; in checked studies, under half trace to an unresolved V gene, and the reason for the others is unknown. The sample table shows more than 300,000 clones, and 95% are seen once. Jointly, the top ten make up 0.02% of the sample.

The clonotype originates from a human donor. The chain links TRBV7-9 with TRBJ1-2; possibly the D gene is TRBD1, per 6 matching bases. Sequencing was done on a sample of thymocytes. The sequenced DNA is TGTGCCAGCAGCCCGGGACAAAGTGGCTACACCTTC. It is translated as CASSPGQSGYTF.